Shown below are 31 T cell receptor beta chains from a single sample sequenced in a study of beta chain features in type 1 diabetes. The study reverse transcribed the entire isolated RNA, so it sequenced expressed TCRB transcripts. Sequencing was performed with immunoSEQ multiplex PCR; in TCRdb, only in-frame clones are kept and a portion is missing. The sample holds 450,000 to 550,000 clones, approximately 30% seen once. Sequenced: naive CD4+ T cells from blood. These receptors all stem from a man younger than 30 in good health.

V usage is TRBV7-9 and J usage is TRBJ2-3; 10 bases map to TRBD2. Germline values: CDR1 SEHNR, CDR2 FQNEAQ (reference sequence). The CDR3 spans 17 residues. Trimming took 4 bases from V and 5 from J; bases not matched to a gene: 12. The CDR3 reads CASSSGTASGSLDTQYF. CDR3 DNA sequence: TGTGCCAGCAGCTCCGGAACGGCTAGCGGGAGTTTAGATACGCAGTATTTT.

This clone showed up just a few times. This chain links TRBV7-2 with TRBJ1-2; D is uncertain. Germline CDR1 and CDR2: SGHTA and FQGNSA. The CDR3 runs to 15 residues. V was trimmed by 4 bases and J by 4 bases, leaving 16 bases between them. The chain's CDR3 is CASSSSTPGSYGYTF. Here the CDR3 DNA reads TGTGCCAGCAGCTCCTCGACCCCCGGCTCCTATGGCTACACCTTC. The variable domain in full, with the rest retrieved from reference TRBV7-2 and TRBJ1-2, is GAGVSQSPSNKVTEKGKDVELRCDPISGHTALYWYRQSLGQGLEFLIYFQGNSAPDKSGLPSDRFSAERTGGSVSTLTIQRTQQEDSAVYLCASSSSTPGSYGYTFGSGTRLTVV.

This clone appeared a few times. The chain is built from TRBV28 and TRBJ2-6, with no clear D. The CDR3 loop spans 14 amino acids. Germline assignment: CDR1 MDHEN and CDR2 SYDVKM. V was shortened by 4 bases and J by 0 bases, with 4 bases between the two germline ends. CDR3: CASSSDSGANVLTF. DNA for the CDR3: TGTGCCAGCAGTTCCGACTCTGGGGCCAACGTCCTGACTTTC.

The chain employs TRBV30 and TRBJ1-5; possibly TRBD1 for D (6 bases). This CDR3 is built from 13 residues. V shed 6 bases and J shed 6 bases, with 15 bases lying between them. The germline V gene has CDR1 GTSNPN and CDR2 SVGIG (reference sequence). CDR3 sequence (DNA): TGTGCCTGTCAATTCAGGGGTGGTCAGCCCCAGCATTTT. It is translated as CACQFRGGQPQHF. Full variable domain (rest looked up from reference TRBV30 and TRBJ1-5): SQTIHQWPATLVQPVGSPLSLECTVEGTSNPNLYWYRQAAGRGLQLLFYSVGIGQISSEVPQNLSASRPQDRQFILSSKKLLLSDSGFYLCACQFRGGQPQHFGDGTRLSIL.

This chain links TRBV25-1 with TRBJ2-7, with 11 bases matching TRBD2. The CDR3 contains 15 residues. J gave up 6 bases and V 4 bases, and 8 bases lay outside the gene matches. Germline V gene data show CDR1 as MGHDK and CDR2 as SYGVNS. CDR3 residues: CASSAYSGRAGEQYF. The CDR3 DNA follows: TGTGCCAGCAGTGCTTATAGCGGGAGGGCCGGCGAGCAGTACTTC.

The chain recombines TRBV7-2 with TRBJ1-2; a possible D gene is TRBD1 (5 bases). The V gene's germline CDR1 is SGHTA and CDR2 FQGNSA. Trimming took 4 bases from V and 3 from J, leaving 9 bases between them. The CDR3 spans 13 residues. CDR3 in amino acids: CASSSTGDYGYTF. As DNA, the CDR3 is TGTGCCAGCAGCTCCACAGGAGACTATGGCTACACCTTC. The full variable domain, completed using reference TRBV7-2 and TRBJ1-2, is GAGVSQSPSNKVTEKGKDVELRCDPISGHTALYWYRQSLGQGLEFLIYFQGNSAPDKSGLPSDRFSAERTGGSVSTLTIQRTQQEDSAVYLCASSSTGDYGYTFGSGTRLTVV.

The table lists this clone with a few counts. V and J are TRBV5-1 and TRBJ2-7, with 8 nucleotides matching TRBD1. Germline-derived CDR1 and CDR2 are SGHRS and YFSETQ. This CDR3 is 14 amino acids long. The trim removed 4 bases at V and 6 bases at J, leaving 9 bases unmatched. CDR3 protein: CASSPGQGRAEQYF. CDR3 in DNA: TGCGCCAGCAGCCCCGGACAGGGTAGGGCCGAGCAGTACTTC.

The chain employs TRBV15 and TRBJ1-5, with D possibly matching TRBD1 (6 bases). This CDR3 is 14 amino acids long. V was trimmed by 1 base and J by 7 bases, leaving 11 bases between them. The germline V gene encodes CDR1 LNHNV and CDR2 YYDKDF (reference sequence). The CDR3 DNA reads as TGTGCCACCAGCAGAGGAGGGGGGGCGCAGCCCCAGCATTTT. Translating gives CATSRGGGAQPQHF.

The chain joins TRBV5-1 to TRBJ2-5; D not resolved. V was pared by 4 bases and J by 5 bases, with 9 bases between. CDR3 length: 12 residues. CDR1 and CDR2 (germline): SGHRS, YFSETQ. The CDR3 sequence is CASSLLRETQYF. The CDR3, as DNA: TGCGCCAGCAGCCTGTTGCGGGAGACCCAGTACTTC.

This clone was counted between two and nine times. V and J are TRBV7-9 and TRBJ2-5, with D possibly being TRBD2 (5 bases). The V gene's germline CDR1 is SEHNR and CDR2 FQNEAQ (reference sequence). The CDR3 runs 15 residues. The V gene lost 8 bases and the J gene lost 6 bases, with 22 bases spanning the gap. CDR3 loop: CASAIRRADFQTQYF. CDR3 coding DNA: TGTGCCAGCGCGATACGGCGGGCTGACTTCCAGACCCAGTACTTC.

The chain has TRBV29-1 and TRBJ2-6; D call uncertain. V was pared by 3 bases and J by 1 base, with 4 bases between. Germline loops: CDR1 SQVTM, CDR2 ANQGSEA. This CDR3 comprises 13 residues. In nucleotides, the CDR3 is TGCAGCGTTGACCCTTCTGGGGCCAACGTCCTGACTTTC. Protein product: CSVDPSGANVLTF.

This clone was observed a few times. This specimen includes other DNA sequences encoding the same CDR3. The chain employs TRBV6-5 and TRBJ2-5; D uncertain. The CDR3 extends over 14 amino acids. The germline V and J ends were trimmed by 0 bases and 1 base, with 6 bases remaining between them. Germline V gene data show CDR1 as MNHEY and CDR2 as SVGAGI. The CDR3 loop reads CASSYSWGQETQYF. CDR3 coding DNA: TGTGCCAGCAGTTACTCGTGGGGCCAAGAGACCCAGTACTTC.

V and J are TRBV30 and TRBJ1-4; D gene ambiguous. The germline V gene encodes CDR1 GTSNPN and CDR2 SVGIG (reference sequence). V lost 4 bases to trimming and J lost 10 bases, with 10 bases between them. This CDR3 has 11 residues. The CDR3 reads CAWKAAPKLFF. The CDR3 region has the DNA TGTGCCTGGAAGGCGGCTCCAAAACTGTTTTTT.

The rearrangement uses TRBV11-1 and TRBJ2-2, with 7 nucleotides matching TRBD2. V lost 5 bases and J lost 2; bases outside the gene matches: 5. Germline CDR1 SGHAT, CDR2 FQDESV (reference sequence). The CDR3 covers 15 residues. The CDR3 DNA reads TGTGCCAGCAGCCAAAGCGGGGCCAACACCGGGGAGCTGTTTTTT. Amino acid sequence: CASSQSGANTGELFF.

The J gene is TRBJ1-5, the V gene TRBV28, with 7 bases lining up with TRBD1. V was clipped by 6 bases and J by 7 bases; unmatched bases: 9. CDR3 length: 14 residues. Germline CDR1 and CDR2: MDHEN and SYDVKM. The CDR3 loop reads CASRQTGRDQPQHF. CDR3 nucleotide sequence: TGTGCCAGCAGGCAGACAGGGAGGGACCAGCCCCAGCATTTT. The full variable domain, in which reference TRBV28 and TRBJ1-5 provide the parts outside the CDR3, is DVKVTQSSRYLVKRTGEKVFLECVQDMDHENMFWYRQDPGLGLRLIYFSYDVKMKEKGDIPEGYSVSREKKERFSLILESASTNQTSMYLCASRQTGRDQPQHFGDGTRLSIL.

A few counts support this clone. The chain is built from TRBV7-9 and TRBJ2-7; D gene unclear. This CDR3 is 11 amino acids long. Trimming took off 5 bases at V and 6 bases at J, with 8 bases between the two ends. Germline CDR1 SEHNR, CDR2 FQNEAQ (reference sequence). The CDR3 DNA sequence: TGTGCCAGCAGCCGGAGTATCGAGCAGTACTTC. Amino acid sequence: CASSRSIEQYF.

This chain links TRBV5-1 with TRBJ2-5, with a tentative D call TRBD2 (5 bases). CDR3 length: 13 residues. Looked up from germline, CDR1 is SGHRS and CDR2 is YFSETQ. V was clipped by 4 bases and J by 5 bases, with 12 bases between them. The CDR3 bases are TGCGCCAGCAGCGTGGGGAGTCCGGAGACCCAGTACTTC. This encodes CASSVGSPETQYF.

The V gene is TRBV4-3, the J gene TRBJ2-7; D is unclear. Germline CDR1 LGHNA, CDR2 YSLEER. V gave up 0 bases and J gave up 5 bases, with 8 bases separating them. This CDR3 comprises 13 residues. DNA for the CDR3: TGCGCCAGCAGCCAAGATCTGGGCCACGAGCAGTACTTC. Translating gives CASSQDLGHEQYF.

The sample holds one count of this clone. J is TRBJ2-1 and V is TRBV14; TRBD2 matches at 7 bases. This CDR3 spans 18 amino acids. From germline, CDR1 is SGHDN and CDR2 FVKESK. V was pared by 2 bases and J by 6 bases, with 16 bases of the junction left unmatched. In DNA, the CDR3 is TGTGCCAGCAGCCAAACTCTATTACTAGCGAGTTTTATCAATGAGCAGTTCTTC. Amino acid sequence: CASSQTLLLASFINEQFF.

This clone came up a few times. V and J are TRBV4-3 and TRBJ1-5; D gene ambiguous. This CDR3 comprises 15 residues. Germline lookup yields CDR1 LGHNA and CDR2 YSLEER. Trimming removed 0 bases at V and 4 bases at J, with 10 bases between. The CDR3 loop is CASSQDPTGNQPQHF. The CDR3 DNA follows: TGCGCCAGCAGCCAAGATCCCACGGGGAATCAGCCCCAGCATTTT.

The chain links TRBV7-8 to TRBJ2-5, with TRBD2 matching over 8 bases. The CDR3 spans 14 residues. Trimming at V came to 5 bases and at J to 4 bases, leaving 6 bases not matched to a gene. Germline V lookup: CDR1 SGHVS, CDR2 FQNEAQ. The CDR3 DNA sequence: TGTGCCAGCAGCCAAAGCGGGAGATCAGAGACCCAGTACTTC. Its translation: CASSQSGRSETQYF. Using reference TRBV7-8 and TRBJ2-5 for the parts outside the CDR3, the full variable domain is GAGVSQSPRYKVAKRGQDVALRCDPISGHVSLFWYQQALGQGPEFLTYFQNEAQLDKSGLPSDRFFAERPEGSVSTLKIQRTQQEDSAVYLCASSQSGRSETQYFGPGTRLLVL.

This clone was seen more than once but under ten times. This chain joins TRBV20-1 and TRBJ2-1; 7 bases match TRBD2. This CDR3 comprises 10 residues. With 6 bases clipped from V and 12 bases from J, the junction kept 5 bases outside the gene matches. CDR1 is DFQATT, CDR2 SNEGSKA, per germline (reference sequence). The CDR3, as DNA: TGCAGTGCGGGAGGGGAGAGGCAGTTCTTC. It encodes CSAGGERQFF.

This chain connects TRBV7-2 to TRBJ2-7; 10 bases map to TRBD2. Germline CDR1 is SGHTA and CDR2 is FQGNSA. The junction had 6 bases not matched to a gene; V was cut back by 4 bases and J by 3 bases. This CDR3 comprises 15 residues. CDR3 DNA sequence: TGTGCCAGCAGCTCCGCGGGACTAGCGTACTACGAGCAGTACTTC. Translating gives CASSSAGLAYYEQYF.

The chain has TRBV30 and TRBJ1-5; D is unclear. Germline loops: CDR1 GTSNPN, CDR2 SVGIG (reference sequence). Trimming left V 5 bases short and J 0 bases short, with 11 bases between. The CDR3 loop spans 14 amino acids. The CDR3 DNA follows: TGTGCCTGGGGCCGCCCCTATAGCAATCAGCCCCAGCATTTT. As protein: CAWGRPYSNQPQHF.

The rearrangement uses TRBV5-1 and TRBJ2-1, with D perhaps TRBD1 (6 bases). The CDR3 consists of 14 residues. Trimming removed 3 bases from V and 6 bases from J, with 13 bases in between. Germline V lookup: CDR1 SGHRS, CDR2 YFSETQ. DNA of the CDR3: TGCGCCAGCAGCTCCGGACAGCTGGTCAATGAGCAGTTCTTC. It encodes CASSSGQLVNEQFF.

This chain links TRBV29-1 with TRBJ1-4; a weak D match, TRBD1 (5 bases). The germline gives CDR1 SQVTM, CDR2 ANQGSEA. CDR3 size: 12 residues. V gave up 4 bases and J gave up 8 bases, with 11 bases separating them. CDR3 amino acids: CSVVQGGEKLFF. The CDR3 bases are TGCAGCGTTGTGCAGGGAGGCGAAAAACTGTTTTTT.

The table lists this clone with a few counts. The chain is built from TRBV7-2 and TRBJ1-2; D remains ambiguous. Trimming pared 5 bases from V and 0 bases from J, leaving 10 bases between. Germline V lookup: CDR1 SGHTA, CDR2 FQGNSA. CDR3 length: 14 residues. The CDR3 sequence is CASSVASANYGYTF. The CDR3 DNA reads TGTGCCAGCAGCGTGGCCTCGGCTAACTATGGCTACACCTTC.

This clone was seen more than once but under ten times. CDR3 sequence (DNA): TGTGCCAGCAGGGGACTAGCGGGAGGGCTGTCCTACAATGAGCAGTTCTTC. Residues: CASRGLAGGLSYNEQFF. The chain couples TRBV28 to TRBJ2-1; the match to TRBD2 covers 16 bases. This CDR3 contains 17 residues. Germline-derived CDR1 and CDR2 are MDHEN and SYDVKM. V gave up 6 bases and J gave up 1 base; unmatched junction bases: 3.

The genes are TRBV5-4 and TRBJ2-5; TRBD1 agrees at 7 bases. Germline trimming cut 2 bases from V and 5 bases from J; bases unmatched to any gene: 3. In germline, CDR1 is SGHNT, CDR2 YYREEE (reference sequence). The CDR3 runs 13 residues. CDR3 sequence reads: CASSFRGGETQYF. CDR3 nucleotides: TGTGCCAGCAGCTTCCGAGGGGGCGAGACCCAGTACTTC.

This sequence joins TRBV7-2 and TRBJ2-3, with D perhaps TRBD2 (5 bases). There are 14 residues in the CDR3. The germline V gene encodes CDR1 SGHTA and CDR2 FQGNSA. The V end was cut by 5 bases, the J end by 4 bases, with 13 bases between. CDR3 in DNA: TGTGCCAGCAGCCCTTGGACTTCGCCAGATACGCAGTATTTT. This gives the protein CASSPWTSPDTQYF.

The chain joins TRBV29-1 to TRBJ2-7; 8 bases agree with TRBD1. The CDR3 contains 13 residues. The trim removed 4 bases at V and 7 bases at J, leaving 9 bases unmatched. In germline, CDR1 is SQVTM, CDR2 ANQGSEA. CDR3 loop: CSVGGTGNVEQYF. The CDR3 DNA sequence: TGCAGCGTTGGGGGGACAGGCAATGTGGAGCAGTACTTC.